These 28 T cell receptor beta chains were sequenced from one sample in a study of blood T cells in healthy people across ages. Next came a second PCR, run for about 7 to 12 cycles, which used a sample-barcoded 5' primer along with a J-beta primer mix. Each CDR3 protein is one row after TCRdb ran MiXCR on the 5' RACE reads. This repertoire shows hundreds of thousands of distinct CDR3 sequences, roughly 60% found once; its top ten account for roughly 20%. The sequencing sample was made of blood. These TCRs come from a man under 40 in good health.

The CDR3 loop is CASSVADSNYGYTF. In DNA form, the CDR3 reads TGTGCCAGCAGCGTAGCGGACAGTAACTATGGCTACACCTTC. This chain links TRBV9 with TRBJ1-2; perhaps TRBD1 as D (6 bases). This CDR3 comprises 14 residues. CDR1 and CDR2 from the germline V gene are SGDLS and YYNGEE. Trimming cost V 0 bases and J 1 base, with 7 bases left between them.

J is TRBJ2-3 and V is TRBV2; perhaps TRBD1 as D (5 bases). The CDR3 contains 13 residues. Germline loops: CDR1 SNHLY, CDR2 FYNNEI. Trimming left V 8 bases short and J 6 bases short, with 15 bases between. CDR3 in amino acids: CASVTVTPDTQYF. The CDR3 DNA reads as TGTGCCAGCGTGACAGTAACCCCCGATACGCAGTATTTT.

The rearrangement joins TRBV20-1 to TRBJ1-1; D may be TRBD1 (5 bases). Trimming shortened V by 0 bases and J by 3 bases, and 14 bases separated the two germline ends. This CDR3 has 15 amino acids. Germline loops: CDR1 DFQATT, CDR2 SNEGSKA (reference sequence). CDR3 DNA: TGCAGTGCTAGAGATCTTCAGGGCTCCGACACTGAAGCTTTCTTT. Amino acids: CSARDLQGSDTEAFF.

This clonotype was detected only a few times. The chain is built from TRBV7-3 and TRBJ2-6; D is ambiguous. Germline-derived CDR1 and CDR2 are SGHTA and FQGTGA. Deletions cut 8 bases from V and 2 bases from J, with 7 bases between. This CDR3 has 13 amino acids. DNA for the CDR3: TGTGCCAGCGCCCGTCCTGGGGCCAACGTCCTGACTTTC. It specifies CASARPGANVLTF.

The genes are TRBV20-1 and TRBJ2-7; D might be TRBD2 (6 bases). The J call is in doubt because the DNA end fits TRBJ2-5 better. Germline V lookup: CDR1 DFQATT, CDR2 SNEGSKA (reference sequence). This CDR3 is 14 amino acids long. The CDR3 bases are TGCAGTGCTAGTACTAGCTCCAGGGTGGGGACCCAGTACTTC. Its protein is CSASTSSRVGTQYF.

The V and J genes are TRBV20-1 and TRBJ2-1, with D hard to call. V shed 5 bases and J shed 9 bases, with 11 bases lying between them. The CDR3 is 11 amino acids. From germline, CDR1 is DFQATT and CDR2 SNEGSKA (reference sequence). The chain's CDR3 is CSASSRREQFF. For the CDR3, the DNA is TGCAGTGCTTCCTCCAGGCGTGAGCAGTTCTTC.

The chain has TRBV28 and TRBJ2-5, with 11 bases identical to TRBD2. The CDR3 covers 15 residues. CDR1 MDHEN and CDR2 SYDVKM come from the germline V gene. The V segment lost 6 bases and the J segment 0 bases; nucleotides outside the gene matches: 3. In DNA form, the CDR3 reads TGTGCCAGCAGGCTTAGCGGGAGGGACCAAGAGACCCAGTACTTC. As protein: CASRLSGRDQETQYF.

The CDR3 region has the DNA TGTGCCTGGACCCGACAGTATGGCTACACCTTC. It translates to CAWTRQYGYTF. This chain uses TRBV30 with TRBJ1-2, with D tentatively TRBD1 (5 bases). Trimming shortened V by 4 bases and J by 5 bases, and 8 bases separated the two germline ends. The CDR3 covers 11 residues. Germline CDR1 GTSNPN, CDR2 SVGIG (reference sequence).

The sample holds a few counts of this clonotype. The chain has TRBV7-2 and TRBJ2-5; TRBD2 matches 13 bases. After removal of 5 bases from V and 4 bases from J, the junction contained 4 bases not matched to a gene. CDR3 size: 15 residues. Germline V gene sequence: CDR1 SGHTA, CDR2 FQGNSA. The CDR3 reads CASSTWTSGRETQYF. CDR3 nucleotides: TGTGCCAGCAGCACATGGACTAGCGGGAGAGAGACCCAGTACTTC. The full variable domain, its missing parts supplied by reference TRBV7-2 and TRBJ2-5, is GAGVSQSPSNKVTEKGKDVELRCDPISGHTALYWYRQSLGQGLEFLIYFQGNSAPDKSGLPSDRFSAERTGGSVSTLTIQRTQQEDSAVYLCASSTWTSGRETQYFGPGTRLLVL.

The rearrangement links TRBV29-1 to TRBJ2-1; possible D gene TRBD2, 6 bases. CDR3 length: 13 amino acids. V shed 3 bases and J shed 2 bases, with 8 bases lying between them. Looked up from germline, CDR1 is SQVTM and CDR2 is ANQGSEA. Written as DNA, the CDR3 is TGCAGCGTTGATGGCGGGGCCTACAATGAGCAGTTCTTC. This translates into CSVDGGAYNEQFF.

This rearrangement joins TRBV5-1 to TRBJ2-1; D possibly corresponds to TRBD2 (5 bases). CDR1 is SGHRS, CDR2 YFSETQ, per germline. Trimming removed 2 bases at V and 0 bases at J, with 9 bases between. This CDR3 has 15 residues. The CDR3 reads CASSFTRSSYNEQFF. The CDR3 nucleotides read TGCGCCAGCAGCTTTACTAGGAGCTCCTACAATGAGCAGTTCTTC. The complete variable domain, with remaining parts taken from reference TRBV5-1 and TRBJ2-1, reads KAGVTQTPRYLIKTRGQQVTLSCSPISGHRSVSWYQQTPGQGLQFLFEYFSETQRNKGNFPGRFSGRQFSNSRSEMNVSTLELGDSALYLCASSFTRSSYNEQFFGPGTRLTVL.

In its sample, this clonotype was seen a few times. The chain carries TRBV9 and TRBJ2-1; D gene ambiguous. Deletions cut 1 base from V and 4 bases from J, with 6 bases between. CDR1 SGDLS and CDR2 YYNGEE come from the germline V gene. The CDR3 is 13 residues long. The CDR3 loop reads CASSVLPYNEQFF. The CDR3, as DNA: TGTGCCAGCAGCGTACTGCCGTACAATGAGCAGTTCTTC.

DNA for the CDR3: TGCAGTGCTAGTAGGGACAGGGGGCCGGATGAGCAGTTCTTC. It codes for CSASRDRGPDEQFF. The chain carries TRBV20-1 and TRBJ2-1, with 12 positions matching TRBD1. Germline lookup yields CDR1 DFQATT and CDR2 SNEGSKA (reference sequence). The junction had 5 bases not matched to a gene; V was cut back by 3 bases and J by 8 bases. This CDR3 comprises 14 residues.

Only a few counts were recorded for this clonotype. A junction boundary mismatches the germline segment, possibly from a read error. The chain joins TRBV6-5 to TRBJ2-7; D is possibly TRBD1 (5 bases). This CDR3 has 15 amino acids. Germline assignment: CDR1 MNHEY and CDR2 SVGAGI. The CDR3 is CTSSLVRAVSYEQYF. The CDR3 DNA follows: TGTACCAGCAGCCTAGTCAGGGCGGTTTCCTACGAGCAGTACTTC.

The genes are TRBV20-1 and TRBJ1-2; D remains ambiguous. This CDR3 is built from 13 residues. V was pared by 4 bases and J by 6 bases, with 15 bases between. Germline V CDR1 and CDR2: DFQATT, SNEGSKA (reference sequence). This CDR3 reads CSANLGRTHGYTF. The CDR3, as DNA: TGCAGTGCTAACCTTGGCAGGACCCATGGCTACACCTTC.

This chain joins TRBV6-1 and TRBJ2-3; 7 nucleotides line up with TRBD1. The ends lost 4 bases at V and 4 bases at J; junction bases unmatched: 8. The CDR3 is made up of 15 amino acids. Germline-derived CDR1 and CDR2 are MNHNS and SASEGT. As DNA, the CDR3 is TGTGCCAGCAGTGCGGGTCTGACAGGGCCAGATACGCAGTATTTT. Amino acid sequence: CASSAGLTGPDTQYF.

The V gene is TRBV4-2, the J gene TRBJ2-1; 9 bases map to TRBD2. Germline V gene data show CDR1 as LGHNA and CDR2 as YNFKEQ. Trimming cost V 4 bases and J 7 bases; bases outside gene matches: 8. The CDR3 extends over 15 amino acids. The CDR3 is CASSRAGGPANEQFF. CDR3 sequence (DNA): TGTGCCAGCAGCCGGGCGGGGGGGCCGGCTAATGAGCAGTTCTTC.

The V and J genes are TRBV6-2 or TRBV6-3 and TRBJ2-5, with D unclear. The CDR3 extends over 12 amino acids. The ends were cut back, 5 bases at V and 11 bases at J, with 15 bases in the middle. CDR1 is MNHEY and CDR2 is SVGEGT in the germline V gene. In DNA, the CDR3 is TGTGCCAGCAGTCTTCCGGGCAGTCAGCAGTACTTC. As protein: CASSLPGSQQYF.

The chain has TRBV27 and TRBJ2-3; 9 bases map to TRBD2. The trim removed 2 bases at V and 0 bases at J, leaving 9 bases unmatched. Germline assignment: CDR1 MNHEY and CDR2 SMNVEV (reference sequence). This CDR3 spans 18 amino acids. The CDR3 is CASSLVISGSWSTDTQYF. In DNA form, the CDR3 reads TGTGCCAGCAGTTTAGTGATTAGCGGGAGTTGGAGCACAGATACGCAGTATTTT.

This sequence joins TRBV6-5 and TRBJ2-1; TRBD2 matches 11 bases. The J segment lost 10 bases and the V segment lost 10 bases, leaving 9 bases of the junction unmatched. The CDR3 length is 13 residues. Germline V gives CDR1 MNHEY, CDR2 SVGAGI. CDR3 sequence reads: CATISGGVGEQFF. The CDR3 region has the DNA TGTGCCACTATTAGCGGGGGGGTCGGCGAGCAGTTCTTC.

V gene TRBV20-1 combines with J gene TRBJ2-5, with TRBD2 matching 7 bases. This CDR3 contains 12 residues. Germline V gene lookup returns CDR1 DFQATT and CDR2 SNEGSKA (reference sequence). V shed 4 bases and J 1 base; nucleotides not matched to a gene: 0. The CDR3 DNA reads TGCAGTGCTACTAGCGGCCAAGAGACCCAGTACTTC. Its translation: CSATSGQETQYF.

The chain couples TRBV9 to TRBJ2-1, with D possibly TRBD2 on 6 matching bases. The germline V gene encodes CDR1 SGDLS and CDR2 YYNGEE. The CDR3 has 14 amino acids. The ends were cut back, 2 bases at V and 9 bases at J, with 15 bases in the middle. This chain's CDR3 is CASSVGDSSLEQFF. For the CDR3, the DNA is TGTGCCAGCAGCGTTGGGGACTCGAGTCTTGAGCAGTTCTTC.

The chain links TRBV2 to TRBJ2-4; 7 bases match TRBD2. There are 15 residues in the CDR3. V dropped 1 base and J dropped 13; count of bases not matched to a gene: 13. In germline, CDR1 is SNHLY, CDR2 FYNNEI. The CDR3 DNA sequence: TGTGCCAGCAGTGAAGAACTAGCCTCCCGGCGGGGGCAGTACTTC. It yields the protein CASSEELASRRGQYF.

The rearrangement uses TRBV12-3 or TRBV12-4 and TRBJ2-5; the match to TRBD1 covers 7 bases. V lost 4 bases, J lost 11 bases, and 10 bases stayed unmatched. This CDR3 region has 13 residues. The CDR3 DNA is TGTGCCAGCAGTTCGGACAGGTGGGGTGAGCAGTACTTC. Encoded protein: CASSSDRWGEQYF.

The DNA of the CDR3 is TGCAGTGCTACACCGGTCCCGGGACTCGGTCGTGAGCAGTTCTTC. Amino acids: CSATPVPGLGREQFF. The chain combines TRBV20-1 with TRBJ2-1; D may be TRBD2 (6 bases). V was trimmed by 4 bases and J by 9 bases, leaving 22 bases between them. The germline V gene has CDR1 DFQATT and CDR2 SNEGSKA (reference sequence). The CDR3 sequence is 15 residues long.

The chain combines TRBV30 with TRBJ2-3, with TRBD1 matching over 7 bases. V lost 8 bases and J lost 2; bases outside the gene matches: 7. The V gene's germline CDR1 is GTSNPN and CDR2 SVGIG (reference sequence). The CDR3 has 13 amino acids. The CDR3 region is CAAKGQLTDTQYF. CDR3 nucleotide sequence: TGTGCCGCCAAGGGACAGCTCACAGATACGCAGTATTTT.

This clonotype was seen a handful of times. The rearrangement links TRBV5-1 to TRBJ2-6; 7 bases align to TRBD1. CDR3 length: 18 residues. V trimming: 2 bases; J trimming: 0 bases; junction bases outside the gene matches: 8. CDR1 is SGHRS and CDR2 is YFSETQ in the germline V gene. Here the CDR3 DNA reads TGCGCCAGCAGCTTTTGGGTAGGGGGCCCCTCTGGGGCCAACGTCCTGACTTTC. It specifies CASSFWVGGPSGANVLTF.

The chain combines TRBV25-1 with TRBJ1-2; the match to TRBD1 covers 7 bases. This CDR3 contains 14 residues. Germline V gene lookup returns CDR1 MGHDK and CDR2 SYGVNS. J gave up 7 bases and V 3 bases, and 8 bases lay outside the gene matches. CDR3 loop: CASSEPGGTVGYTF. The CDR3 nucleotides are TGTGCCAGCAGTGAGCCCGGAGGGACAGTTGGCTACACCTTC.